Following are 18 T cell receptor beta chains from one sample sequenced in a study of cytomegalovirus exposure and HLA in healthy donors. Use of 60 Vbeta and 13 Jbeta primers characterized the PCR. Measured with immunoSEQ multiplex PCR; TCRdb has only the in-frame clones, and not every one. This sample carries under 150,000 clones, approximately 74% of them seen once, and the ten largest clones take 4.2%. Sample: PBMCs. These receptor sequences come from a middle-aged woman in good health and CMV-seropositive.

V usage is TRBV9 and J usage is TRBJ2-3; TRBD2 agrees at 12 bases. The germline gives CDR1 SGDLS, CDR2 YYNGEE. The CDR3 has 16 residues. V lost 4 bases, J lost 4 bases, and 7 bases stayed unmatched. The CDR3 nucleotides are TGTGCCAGCAGCTCACAGACTAGCGGGAGATCAGATACGCAGTATTTT. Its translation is CASSSQTSGRSDTQYF.

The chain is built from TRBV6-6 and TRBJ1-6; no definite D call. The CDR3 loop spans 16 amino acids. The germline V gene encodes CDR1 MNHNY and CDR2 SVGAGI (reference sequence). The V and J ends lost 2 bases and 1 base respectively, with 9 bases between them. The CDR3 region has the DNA TGTGCCAGCAGTTACCCGTCCGGGTCCTATAATTCACCCCTCCACTTT. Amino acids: CASSYPSGSYNSPLHF.

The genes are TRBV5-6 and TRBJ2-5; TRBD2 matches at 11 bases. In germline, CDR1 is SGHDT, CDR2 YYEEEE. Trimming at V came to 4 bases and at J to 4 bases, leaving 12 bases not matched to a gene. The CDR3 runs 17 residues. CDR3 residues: CASSLRGSGRAGETQYF. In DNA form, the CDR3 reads TGTGCCAGCAGCCTGAGGGGTAGCGGGAGGGCCGGAGAGACCCAGTACTTC. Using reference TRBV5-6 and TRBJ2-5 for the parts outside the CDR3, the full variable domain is DAGVTQSPTHLIKTRGQQVTLRCSPKSGHDTVSWYQQALGQGPQFIFQYYEEEERQRGNFPDRFSGHQFPNYSSELNVNALLLGDSALYLCASSLRGSGRAGETQYFGPGTRLLVL.

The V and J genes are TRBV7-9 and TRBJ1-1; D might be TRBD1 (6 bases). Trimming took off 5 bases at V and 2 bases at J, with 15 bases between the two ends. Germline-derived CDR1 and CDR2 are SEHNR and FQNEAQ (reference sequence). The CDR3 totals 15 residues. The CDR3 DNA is TGTGCCAGCAGCCGCAGCACAGGGTCTAACACTGAAGCTTTCTTT. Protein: CASSRSTGSNTEAFF.

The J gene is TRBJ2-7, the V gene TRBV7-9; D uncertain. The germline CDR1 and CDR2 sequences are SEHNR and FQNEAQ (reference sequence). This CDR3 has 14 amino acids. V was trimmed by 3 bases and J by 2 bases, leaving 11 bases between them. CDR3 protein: CASSFSQMPYEQYF. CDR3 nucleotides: TGTGCCAGCAGCTTTTCACAGATGCCCTACGAGCAGTACTTC.

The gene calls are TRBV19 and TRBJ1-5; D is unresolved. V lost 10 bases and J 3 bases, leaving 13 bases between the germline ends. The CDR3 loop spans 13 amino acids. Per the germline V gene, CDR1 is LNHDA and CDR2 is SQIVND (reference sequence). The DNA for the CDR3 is TGTGCCACCTTAGCCGGGTACAATCAGCCCCAGCATTTT. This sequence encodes CATLAGYNQPQHF.

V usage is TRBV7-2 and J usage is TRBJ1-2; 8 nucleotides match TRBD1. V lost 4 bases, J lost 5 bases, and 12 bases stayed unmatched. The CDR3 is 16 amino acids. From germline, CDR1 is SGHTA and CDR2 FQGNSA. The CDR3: CASSSGQGKSRYGYTF. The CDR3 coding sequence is TGTGCCAGCAGCTCCGGACAGGGCAAGTCCCGTTATGGCTACACCTTC.

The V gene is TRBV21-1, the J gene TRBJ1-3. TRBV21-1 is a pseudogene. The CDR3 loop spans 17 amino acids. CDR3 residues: CASSPREGVSSGNTIYF. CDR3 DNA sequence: TGTGCCAGCAGCCCTAGGGAGGGGGTAAGCTCTGGAAACACCATATATTTT.

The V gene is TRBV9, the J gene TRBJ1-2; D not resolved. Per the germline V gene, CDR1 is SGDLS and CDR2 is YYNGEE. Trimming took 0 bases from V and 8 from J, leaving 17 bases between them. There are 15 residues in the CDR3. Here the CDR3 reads CASSVVDDSRGGYTF. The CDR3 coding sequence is TGTGCCAGCAGCGTAGTGGACGATTCACGAGGGGGCTACACCTTC.

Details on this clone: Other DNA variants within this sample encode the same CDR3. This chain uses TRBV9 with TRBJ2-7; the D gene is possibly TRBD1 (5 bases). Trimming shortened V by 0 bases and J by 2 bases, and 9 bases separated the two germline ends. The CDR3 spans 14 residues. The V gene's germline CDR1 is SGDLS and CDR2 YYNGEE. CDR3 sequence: CASSVGQGTYEQYF. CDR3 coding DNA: TGTGCCAGCAGCGTAGGGCAGGGTACCTACGAGCAGTACTTC.

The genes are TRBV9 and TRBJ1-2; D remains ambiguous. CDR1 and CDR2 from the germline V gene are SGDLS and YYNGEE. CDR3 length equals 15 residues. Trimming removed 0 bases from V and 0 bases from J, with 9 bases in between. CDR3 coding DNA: TGTGCCAGCAGCGTAGATCAGGTAGCTAACTATGGCTACACCTTC. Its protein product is CASSVDQVANYGYTF.

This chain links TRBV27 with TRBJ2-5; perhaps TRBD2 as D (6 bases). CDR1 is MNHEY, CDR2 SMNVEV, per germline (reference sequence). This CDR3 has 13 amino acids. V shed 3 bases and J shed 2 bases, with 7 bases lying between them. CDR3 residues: CASSFGGQETQYF. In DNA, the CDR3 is TGTGCCAGCAGTTTTGGGGGGCAAGAGACCCAGTACTTC.

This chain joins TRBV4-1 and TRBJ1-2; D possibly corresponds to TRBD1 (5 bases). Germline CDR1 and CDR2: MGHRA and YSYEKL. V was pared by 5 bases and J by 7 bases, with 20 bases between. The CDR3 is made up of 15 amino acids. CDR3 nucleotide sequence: TGCGCCAGCAGCGCACTTACTCCAGGGCTGGGTGGCTACACCTTC. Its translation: CASSALTPGLGGYTF.

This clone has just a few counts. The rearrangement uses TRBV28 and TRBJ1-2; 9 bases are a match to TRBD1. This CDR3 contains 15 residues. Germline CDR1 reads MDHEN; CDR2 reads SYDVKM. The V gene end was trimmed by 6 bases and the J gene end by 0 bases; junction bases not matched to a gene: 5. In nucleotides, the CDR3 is TGTGCCAGCAGCAATGACAGGGGGACTAACTATGGCTACACCTTC. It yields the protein CASSNDRGTNYGYTF.

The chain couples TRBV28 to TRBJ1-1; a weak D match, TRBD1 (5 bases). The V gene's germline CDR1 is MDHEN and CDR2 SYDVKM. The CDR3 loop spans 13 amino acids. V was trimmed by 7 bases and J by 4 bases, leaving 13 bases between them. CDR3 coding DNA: TGTGCCAGCACCCCCCGGGGGAGCACTGAAGCTTTCTTT. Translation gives CASTPRGSTEAFF. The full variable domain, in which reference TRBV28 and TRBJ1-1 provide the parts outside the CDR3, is DVKVTQSSRYLVKRTGEKVFLECVQDMDHENMFWYRQDPGLGLRLIYFSYDVKMKEKGDIPEGYSVSREKKERFSLILESASTNQTSMYLCASTPRGSTEAFFGQGTRLTVV.

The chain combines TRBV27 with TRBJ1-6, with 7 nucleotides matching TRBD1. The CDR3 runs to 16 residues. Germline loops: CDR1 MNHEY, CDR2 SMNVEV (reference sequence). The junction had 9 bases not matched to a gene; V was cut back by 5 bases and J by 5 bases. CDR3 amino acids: CASSLLGTAHNSPLHF. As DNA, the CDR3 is TGTGCCAGCAGTCTGCTCGGGACAGCCCATAATTCACCCCTCCACTTT.

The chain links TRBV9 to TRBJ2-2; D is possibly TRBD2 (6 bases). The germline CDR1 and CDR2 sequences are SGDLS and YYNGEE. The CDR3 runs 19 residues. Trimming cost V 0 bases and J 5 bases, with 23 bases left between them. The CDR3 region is CASSVVGGGGALVTGELFF. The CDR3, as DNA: TGTGCCAGCAGCGTAGTTGGTGGAGGAGGGGCCTTAGTAACCGGGGAGCTGTTTTTT.

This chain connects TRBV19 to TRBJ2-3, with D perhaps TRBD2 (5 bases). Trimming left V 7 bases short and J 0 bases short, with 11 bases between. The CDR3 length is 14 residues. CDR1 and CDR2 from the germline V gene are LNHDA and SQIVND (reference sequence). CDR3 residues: CASNSRRSTDTQYF. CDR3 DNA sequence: TGTGCCAGTAATAGTCGGAGGAGCACAGATACGCAGTATTTT.